Included here is one T cell receptor beta chain sequence, with context. Other DNA sequences in the same sample also yield this CDR3. As originally analysed: Researchers report that nucleated cell counts were estimated from reference gene primer amplification. Libraries were prepared by immunoSEQ multiplex PCR; TCRdb keeps only in-frame clonotypes and omits some of them. V and J calls and clone size follow that table, whereas D and trimming were derived from the DNA. This sample has fewer than 250,000 clones, with roughly 90% found just once. The data stem from a study of blood T cell repertoires in COVID-19. Looking at the study overall: Donors in the United States, Italy and Spain gave samples during acute or convalescent COVID-19. The cDNA or gDNA used as material had been derived from T cells, B-cell-depleted T cells, or PBMCs.

CDR1 and CDR2 (germline): SGHTS, YDEGEE. The V end was cut by 4 bases, the J end by 0 bases, with 11 bases between. This CDR3 contains 15 residues. Specimen: peripheral blood. V usage is TRBV5-8 and J usage is TRBJ2-1, with a possible D match to TRBD1 (6 bases). This receptor was taken from a woman aged 55-69 years with acute or convalescent COVID-19. CDR3 nucleotide sequence: TGTGCCAGCAGCCTCGGACAGAGCTCCTACAATGAGCAGTTCTTC. Protein sequence: CASSLGQSSYNEQFF.